The clone carrying this T cell receptor beta chain was seen more than once but under ten times. Trimming removed 6 bases at V and 0 bases at J, with 8 bases between. Germline V gene sequence: CDR1 ENHRY, CDR2 SYGVKD. This CDR3 has 13 residues. This sample was taken from a study of T-cell memory formation after mild COVID-19. TCRdb reprocessed the 5' RACE reads via MiXCR and lists one record per CDR3 protein. The table lists roughly 150,000 distinct CDR3 sequences, 13% to 15% of them singletons, with roughly an eighth in the top ten. Sequenced: PBMCs or a T cell subset sorted from them (not recorded which). The chain recombines TRBV10-3 with TRBJ2-5; D is unresolved. The clonotype originates from an adult woman who had mild COVID-19 (a few samples of this study predate the infection). Cell type and time point are not known. Here the CDR3 DNA reads TGTGCCATCAGGGGAAGGGACCAAGAGACCCAGTACTTC. Protein product: CAIRGRDQETQYF.